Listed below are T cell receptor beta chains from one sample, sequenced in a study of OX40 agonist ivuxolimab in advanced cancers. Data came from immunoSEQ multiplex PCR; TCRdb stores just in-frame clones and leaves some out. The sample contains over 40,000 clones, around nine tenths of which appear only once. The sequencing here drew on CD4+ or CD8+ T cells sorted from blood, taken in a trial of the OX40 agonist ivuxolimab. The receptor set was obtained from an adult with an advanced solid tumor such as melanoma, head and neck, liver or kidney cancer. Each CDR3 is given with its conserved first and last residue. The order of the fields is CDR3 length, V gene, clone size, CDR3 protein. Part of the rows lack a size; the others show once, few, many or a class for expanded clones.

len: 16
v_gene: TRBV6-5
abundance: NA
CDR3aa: CASSSNDLGVYSPLHF

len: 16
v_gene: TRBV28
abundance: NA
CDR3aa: CASRTRGPAINYGYTF

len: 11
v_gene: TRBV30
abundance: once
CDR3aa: CAWSVLYEQYF

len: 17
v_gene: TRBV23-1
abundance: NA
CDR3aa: CASSPKGRDRVDYEQFF

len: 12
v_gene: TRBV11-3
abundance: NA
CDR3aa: CASSLARDTQYF

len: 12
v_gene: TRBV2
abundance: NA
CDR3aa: CASRPRGTQAVF

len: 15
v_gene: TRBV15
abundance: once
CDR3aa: CATSRDRGRYNEQFF

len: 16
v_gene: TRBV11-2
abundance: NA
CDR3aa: CASSPLGDRIYNEQFF

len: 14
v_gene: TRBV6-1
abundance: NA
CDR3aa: CASSETRMNTEAFF

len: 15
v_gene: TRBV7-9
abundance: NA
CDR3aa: CASSLAMGTYSPLHF

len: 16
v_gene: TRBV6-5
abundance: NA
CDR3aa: CASSYSAWFTGNTIYF

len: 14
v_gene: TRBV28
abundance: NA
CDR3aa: CASKEGDSKYEQYF

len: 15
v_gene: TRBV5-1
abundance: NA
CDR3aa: CASSPRLGATDTQYF

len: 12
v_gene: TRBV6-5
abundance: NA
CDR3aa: CASRKTGRGYTF

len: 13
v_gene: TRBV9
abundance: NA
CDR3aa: CASNRRGPDTQYF

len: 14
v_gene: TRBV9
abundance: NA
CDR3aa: CASSVASGTYEQYF

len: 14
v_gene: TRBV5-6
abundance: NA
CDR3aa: CASSHPGQNYEQYF

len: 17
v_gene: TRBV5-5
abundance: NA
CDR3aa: CASSFRLAGGNTDTQYF

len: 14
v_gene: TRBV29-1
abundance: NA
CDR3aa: CSVVGEGNTDTQYF

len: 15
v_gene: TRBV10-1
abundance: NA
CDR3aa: CASSGLAGAVDEQFF

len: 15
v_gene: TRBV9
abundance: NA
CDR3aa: CASSVGDRRRDEQFF

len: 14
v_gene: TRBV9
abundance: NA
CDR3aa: CASSNRDHTGELFF

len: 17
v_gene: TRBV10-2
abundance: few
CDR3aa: CASSSIGRVNANQPQHF

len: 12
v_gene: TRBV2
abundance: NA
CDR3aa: CASKGDIYGYTF

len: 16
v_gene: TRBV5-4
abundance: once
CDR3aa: CASSLRPGVATYEQYF

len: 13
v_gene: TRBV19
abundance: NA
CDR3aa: CASSKGQIHEQYF

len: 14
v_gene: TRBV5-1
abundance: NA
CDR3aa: CASSPPGLGETQYF

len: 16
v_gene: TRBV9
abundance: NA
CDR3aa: CASSVGASGGNNEQFF